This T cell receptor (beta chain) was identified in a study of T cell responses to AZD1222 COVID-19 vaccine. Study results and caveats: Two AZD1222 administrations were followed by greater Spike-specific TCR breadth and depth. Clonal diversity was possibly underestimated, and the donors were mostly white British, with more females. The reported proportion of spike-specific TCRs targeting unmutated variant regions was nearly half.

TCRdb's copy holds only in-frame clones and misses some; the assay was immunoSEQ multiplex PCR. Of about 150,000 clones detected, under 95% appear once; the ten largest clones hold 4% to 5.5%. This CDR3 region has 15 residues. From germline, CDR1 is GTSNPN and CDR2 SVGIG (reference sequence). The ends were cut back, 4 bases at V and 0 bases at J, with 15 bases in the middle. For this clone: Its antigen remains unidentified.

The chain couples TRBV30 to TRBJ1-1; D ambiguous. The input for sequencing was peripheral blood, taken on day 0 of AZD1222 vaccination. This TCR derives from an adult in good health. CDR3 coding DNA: TGTGCCTGGACGGGGAATTTGAGGATGAACACTGAAGCTTTCTTT. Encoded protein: CAWTGNLRMNTEAFF.